Below, 13 T cell receptor beta chains from the same sample are listed, as sequenced in a study of lymphopenia after photon versus proton radiotherapy. Profiling relied on immunoSEQ multiplex PCR, and the TCRdb table lists in-frame clones only, not all of them. Among 35,000 to 40,000 clones listed, roughly 84% were seen once. The specimen comprised peripheral blood, sampled from a patient treated with photon-based radiotherapy. These receptors all stem from a man between 50 and 59 years old with gastric cancer.

V usage is TRBV27 and J usage is TRBJ1-4; TRBD1 might be the D (6 bases). Between the trimmed V and J ends, which lost 3 bases and 0 bases, there was a span of 17 bases. Germline loops: CDR1 MNHEY, CDR2 SMNVEV (reference sequence). The CDR3 spans 18 residues. CDR3 region: CASSFLWQGTTTNEKLFF. The CDR3 bases are TGTGCCAGCAGTTTCCTTTGGCAGGGGACTACAACTAATGAAAAACTGTTTTTT.

The table lists this clone with a count of one. The chain couples TRBV28 to TRBJ1-5, with 10 bases matching TRBD1. CDR1 is MDHEN and CDR2 is SYDVKM in the germline V gene. The CDR3 is 18 residues long. The V and J ends lost 4 bases and 0 bases, in that order; junction bases with no gene match: 9. The CDR3 DNA is TGTGCCAGCAGTTCCTACTGGGACAGGGGCAATAGCAATCAGCCCCAGCATTTT. This encodes CASSSYWDRGNSNQPQHF.

The genes are TRBV6-1 and TRBJ1-5, with 9 bases that match TRBD1. Germline CDR1 reads MNHNS; CDR2 reads SASEGT. This CDR3 has 14 amino acids. Here the CDR3 reads CAIDRGEGNQPQHF. DNA for the CDR3: TGTGCGATCGACAGGGGGGAAGGCAATCAGCCCCAGCATTTT.

The chain employs TRBV9 and TRBJ1-6; D is perhaps TRBD1 (6 bases). Deletions cut 8 bases from V and 6 bases from J, with 15 bases between. CDR3 length: 14 residues. Germline V gives CDR1 SGDLS, CDR2 YYNGEE. The CDR3 sequence is CASAKDRLNSPLHF. The CDR3 DNA reads as TGTGCCAGTGCTAAGGACAGACTTAATTCACCCCTCCACTTT.

The gene calls are TRBV28 and TRBJ1-3; D is ambiguous. CDR1 is MDHEN and CDR2 is SYDVKM in the germline V gene. The CDR3 covers 14 residues. V was pared by 4 bases and J by 0 bases, with 7 bases between. This CDR3 reads CASSSGGSGNTIYF. The CDR3 coding sequence is TGTGCCAGCAGTTCAGGAGGCTCTGGAAACACCATATATTTT.

V and J are TRBV7-6 and TRBJ2-1; TRBD2 matches at 11 bases. V was pared by 4 bases and J by 2 bases, with 4 bases of the junction left unmatched. Germline V gene sequence: CDR1 SGHVS, CDR2 FNYEAQ. The CDR3 has 16 residues. The CDR3 here is CASSSIAGGAYNEQFF. CDR3 nucleotide sequence: TGTGCCAGCAGCTCCATAGCGGGAGGGGCCTACAATGAGCAGTTCTTC. The whole variable domain, remainder taken from reference TRBV7-6 and TRBJ2-1, is GAGVSQSPRYKVTKRGQDVALRCDPISGHVSLYWYRQALGQGPEFLTYFNYEAQQDKSGLPNDRFSAERPEGSISTLTIQRTEQRDSAMYRCASSSIAGGAYNEQFFGPGTRLTVL.

The chain has TRBV28 and TRBJ1-4, with 9 bases identical to TRBD1. The CDR3 is 15 amino acids. CDR1 and CDR2 (germline): MDHEN, SYDVKM. Germline trimming cut 4 bases from V and 8 bases from J; bases unmatched to any gene: 8. The CDR3 here is CASSSSGTGREKLFF. In DNA, the CDR3 is TGTGCCAGCAGTTCCTCCGGGACAGGGAGAGAAAAACTGTTTTTT.

The chain is built from TRBV20-1 and TRBJ2-1, with D possibly TRBD2 on 5 matching bases. Germline CDR1 and CDR2: DFQATT and SNEGSKA (reference sequence). The V end lost 6 bases, the J end lost 10 bases, and 13 bases lay between the germline ends. The CDR3 length is 11 residues. CDR3 region: CSASSGREQFF. CDR3 bases: TGCAGTGCCTCCTCGGGAAGGGAGCAGTTCTTC.

The chain combines TRBV19 with TRBJ1-5; 11 nucleotides match TRBD1. CDR3 length equals 16 residues. Trimming at V came to 5 bases and at J to 4 bases, leaving 7 bases not matched to a gene. Germline CDR1 and CDR2: LNHDA and SQIVND (reference sequence). This CDR3 is CASSSGDRGRNQPQHF. The CDR3 DNA reads TGTGCCAGTAGTTCCGGGGACAGGGGGAGAAATCAGCCCCAGCATTTT.

The CDR3 DNA is TGCAGCGTTGCACAGGGGACTGAAGCTTTCTTT. Encoded protein: CSVAQGTEAFF. The chain employs TRBV29-1 and TRBJ1-1; TRBD1 aligns across 7 bases. CDR1 SQVTM and CDR2 ANQGSEA come from the germline V gene. With 4 bases clipped from V and 5 bases from J, the junction kept 1 base outside the gene matches. The CDR3 is 11 amino acids.

V gene TRBV5-1 combines with J gene TRBJ2-7, with TRBD2 identical over 9 bases. Germline CDR1 reads SGHRS; CDR2 reads YFSETQ. J was trimmed by 0 bases and V by 5 bases; bases with no gene match: 3. This CDR3 is 14 amino acids long. CDR3 sequence reads: CASSVTSGSYEQYF. The DNA for the CDR3 is TGCGCCAGCAGTGTGACTAGCGGCTCCTACGAGCAGTACTTC.

The chain employs TRBV14 and TRBJ2-1; 9 bases map to TRBD2. Germline V gene data show CDR1 as SGHDN and CDR2 as FVKESK. V trimming: 4 bases; J trimming: 10 bases; junction bases outside the gene matches: 11. CDR3 length: 15 residues. The CDR3 DNA is TGTGCCAGCAGCCCCCGGGTTAGCGGGAGTGGGGAGCAGTTCTTC. It yields the protein CASSPRVSGSGEQFF.

The chain recombines TRBV28 with TRBJ2-7; 12 nucleotides agree with TRBD1. Germline loops: CDR1 MDHEN, CDR2 SYDVKM. The trim removed 4 bases at V and 7 bases at J, leaving 8 bases unmatched. This CDR3 region has 15 residues. CDR3 bases: TGTGCCAGCAGTTCCCCGGGACAGGGGGCCGGGGAGCAGTACTTC. The encoded protein is CASSSPGQGAGEQYF. Filled out from reference TRBV28 and TRBJ2-7, the complete variable domain reads DVKVTQSSRYLVKRTGEKVFLECVQDMDHENMFWYRQDPGLGLRLIYFSYDVKMKEKGDIPEGYSVSREKKERFSLILESASTNQTSMYLCASSSPGQGAGEQYFGPGTRLTVT.